These 24 T cell receptor beta chains originate from one sample sequenced in a study of B cell selection in AIRE deficiency. CD4+CD127+ cells were sorted as the conventional CD4 T cells. Method: immunoSEQ multiplex PCR; TCRdb's copy keeps in-frame clones and lacks some. The sample includes some 23,000 clones, 97% seen only once; the top ten take about 0.17%. The sequencing sample was made of conventional CD4+ T cells sorted from PBMCs. These receptors originate from a human donor with AIRE deficiency.

The genes are TRBV19 and TRBJ2-3, with unresolved D. The CDR3 is 13 amino acids. Germline V gives CDR1 LNHDA, CDR2 SQIVND (reference sequence). V shed 6 bases and J shed 3 bases, with 10 bases lying between them. The CDR3 region has the DNA TGTGCCAGTAGGGTGGAGATGACAGATACGCAGTATTTT. It translates to CASRVEMTDTQYF.

J is TRBJ2-5 and V is TRBV11-3; D is undetermined. Germline loops: CDR1 SGHNT, CDR2 YENEEA. Trimming left V 0 bases short and J 5 bases short, with 7 bases between. The length of the CDR3 is 13 residues. CDR3 loop: CASSLDRSETQYF. CDR3 DNA: TGTGCCAGCAGCTTAGACCGCTCGGAGACCCAGTACTTC.

J is TRBJ2-7 and V is TRBV14, with D unresolved. The CDR3 consists of 16 residues. V was pared by 1 base and J by 1 base, with 14 bases between. Germline V gene data show CDR1 as SGHDN and CDR2 as FVKESK. For the CDR3, the DNA is TGTGCCAGCAGCCAAGTTAGTGGGGTAAGTTCCTACGAGCAGTACTTC. Translated: CASSQVSGVSSYEQYF.

The chain employs TRBV10-3 and TRBJ1-6; maybe TRBD1 (5 bases). Trimming left V 6 bases short and J 7 bases short, with 10 bases between. There are 13 residues in the CDR3. Germline assignment: CDR1 ENHRY and CDR2 SYGVKD. The CDR3 DNA reads TGTGCCATCAGCAGGGTGGAAAATTCACCCCTCCACTTT. Encoded protein: CAISRVENSPLHF.

The CDR3 region is CASSFSGRSDTQYF. In nucleotides, the CDR3 is TGTGCCAGCAGCTTTAGCGGGAGGTCAGATACGCAGTATTTT. This rearrangement joins TRBV7-2 to TRBJ2-3; TRBD2 matches at 10 bases. After removal of 3 bases from V and 4 bases from J, the junction contained 1 base not matched to a gene. The CDR3 is 14 residues long. Looked up from germline, CDR1 is SGHTA and CDR2 is FQGNSA.

Regarding this clone: One end of the junction does not line up with germline, which may come from a read error. The chain employs TRBV19 and TRBJ2-5; D might be TRBD1 (6 bases). The CDR3 length is 14 residues. CDR1 and CDR2 from the germline V gene are LNHDA and SQIVND (reference sequence). The CDR3 protein is CASSPSTGREPQYF. The CDR3 DNA sequence: TGTGCCAGTAGTCCTTCGACAGGAAGAGAGCCCCAGTACTTC.

This clone turned up a few times. The rearrangement links TRBV10-3 to TRBJ1-2; D unresolved. The germline V gene encodes CDR1 ENHRY and CDR2 SYGVKD. The CDR3 sequence is 11 residues long. The V and J ends lost 8 bases and 8 bases respectively, with 12 bases between them. CDR3 DNA sequence: TGTGCCATCGGGAACCTCCAAGGCTACACCTTC. Its protein is CAIGNLQGYTF.

CDR3 nucleotide sequence: TGTGCCAGCAGCCGGGACAGGGGCCCCTCTGGGGCCAACGTCCTGACTTTC. It yields the protein CASSRDRGPSGANVLTF. The chain couples TRBV5-8 to TRBJ2-6, with 10 nucleotides matching TRBD1. Germline assignment: CDR1 SGHTS and CDR2 YDEGEE. CDR3 length: 17 residues. V was pared by 4 bases and J by 0 bases, with 4 bases of the junction left unmatched.

The rearrangement links TRBV18 to TRBJ1-4; tentatively, D is TRBD1 (6 bases). The CDR3 sequence is 15 residues long. The V end was cut by 2 bases, the J end by 2 bases, with 9 bases between. Germline CDR1 and CDR2: KGHSH and LQKENI. CDR3 sequence: CASSPGGRTNEKLFF. In DNA form, the CDR3 reads TGTGCCAGCTCACCAGGGGGCAGGACTAATGAAAAACTGTTTTTT.

This chain joins TRBV28 and TRBJ2-3; the match to TRBD2 covers 8 bases. This CDR3 is 16 amino acids long. V lost 3 bases to trimming and J lost 0 bases; unmatched junction nucleotides: 5. CDR1 is MDHEN, CDR2 SYDVKM, per germline. The CDR3 reads CASSFGSGISTDTQYF. CDR3 sequence (DNA): TGTGCCAGCAGTTTTGGTAGCGGGATAAGCACAGATACGCAGTATTTT.

This chain links TRBV6-5 with TRBJ2-7, with D possibly matching TRBD2 (7 bases). Germline V lookup: CDR1 MNHEY, CDR2 SVGAGI. The V end was cut by 6 bases, the J end by 6 bases, with 15 bases between. This CDR3 region has 13 residues. Written as DNA, the CDR3 is TGTGCCAGCAGAATGACAGGCGGGGGCGAGCAGTACTTC. Its translation is CASRMTGGGEQYF.

The rearrangement uses TRBV6-5 and TRBJ1-2; 8 bases are a match to TRBD1. With V trimmed by 6 bases and J by 4 bases, 7 bases remained unmatched. This CDR3 has 14 amino acids. The germline V gene encodes CDR1 MNHEY and CDR2 SVGAGI. CDR3 protein: CASRGGQGIYGYTF. CDR3 bases: TGTGCCAGCAGGGGAGGACAGGGCATCTATGGCTACACCTTC.

Comments on this clone: At one end, the junction sequence differs from germline, possibly due to a read error. The chain links TRBV28 to TRBJ1-1; D gene uncertain. Looked up from germline, CDR1 is MDHEN and CDR2 is SYDVKM. This CDR3 is 13 amino acids long. CDR3 coding DNA: TGTGCCAGCAGTTTAGCGGGGATCGCTGAAGCTTCCTTT. Translation gives CASSLAGIAEASF.

Comments on this clone: The junction departs from germline at one end; a sequencing error may be responsible. Other nucleotide sequences in the sample specify the same CDR3. The chain combines TRBV7-8 with TRBJ1-5; no definite D call. Germline V gene data show CDR1 as SGHVS and CDR2 as FQNEAQ. The CDR3 has 15 amino acids. CDR3 in DNA: TGTGCCAGCAGCTCCGGAGCACTGAGCAATCAACCCCAGCATTTT. It specifies CASSSGALSNQPQHF.

This chain links TRBV11-2 with TRBJ2-4, with no clear D. Trimming removed 0 bases from V and 1 base from J, with 7 bases in between. This CDR3 spans 15 amino acids. CDR1 SGHAT and CDR2 FQNNGV come from the germline V gene. The CDR3 loop reads CASSLEWSAKNIQYF. The CDR3 DNA reads as TGTGCCAGCAGCTTAGAGTGGTCTGCCAAAAACATTCAGTACTTC.

V usage is TRBV7-9 and J usage is TRBJ2-3; 13 bases line up with TRBD2. CDR1 SEHNR and CDR2 FQNEAQ come from the germline V gene (reference sequence). This CDR3 comprises 16 residues. V shed 3 bases, J shed 0 bases, and the junction held 0 bases outside the gene matches. The CDR3 DNA is TGTGCCAGCAGCTTGACTAGCGGGAGGAGCACAGATACGCAGTATTTT. This translates into CASSLTSGRSTDTQYF.

The V and J genes are TRBV5-8 and TRBJ2-7; 11 bases are shared with TRBD2. V shed 6 bases, J shed 2 bases, and the junction held 7 bases outside the gene matches. The V gene's germline CDR1 is SGHTS and CDR2 YDEGEE. The CDR3 is 15 residues long. In nucleotides, the CDR3 is TGTGCCAGCACCGGAGGGACTAGCGGAACCTACGAGCAGTACTTC. Translating it yields CASTGGTSGTYEQYF.

The chain carries TRBV28 and TRBJ1-4, with a possible D match to TRBD1 (5 bases). V dropped 6 bases and J dropped 8 bases, with 13 bases sitting between them. In germline, CDR1 is MDHEN, CDR2 SYDVKM. The CDR3 runs 13 residues. The CDR3 loop is CASRGGKGEKLFF. CDR3 nucleotides: TGTGCCAGCAGGGGGGGGAAGGGCGAAAAACTGTTTTTT.

The chain links TRBV6-6 to TRBJ2-2; no reliable D call. This CDR3 spans 14 amino acids. V lost 6 bases, J lost 7 bases, and 15 bases lay in between. Germline loops: CDR1 MNHNY, CDR2 SVGAGI (reference sequence). This CDR3 is CASSNAPTGGELFF. The CDR3 nucleotides are TGTGCCAGCAGCAACGCACCCACGGGCGGGGAGCTGTTTTTT.

The V call is TRBV15, the J call TRBJ2-3; 10 positions agree with TRBD2. CDR1 is LNHNV and CDR2 is YYDKDF in the germline V gene (reference sequence). The trim removed 1 base at V and 2 bases at J, leaving 15 bases unmatched. This CDR3 has 20 residues. CDR3 loop: CATSRGPSGRAVGSTDTQYF. CDR3 coding DNA: TGTGCCACCAGCAGAGGGCCCAGCGGGAGGGCCGTAGGGTCCACAGATACGCAGTATTTT.

This rearrangement joins TRBV15 to TRBJ2-3; tentative D call: TRBD2 (6 bases). Germline lookup yields CDR1 LNHNV and CDR2 YYDKDF (reference sequence). This CDR3 is built from 17 residues. Trimming left V 2 bases short and J 0 bases short, with 15 bases between. CDR3 residues: CATSRNRDSPSTDTQYF. The CDR3 bases are TGTGCCACCAGCAGAAACCGGGACTCACCTAGCACAGATACGCAGTATTTT.

This clone was recorded only once. The chain combines TRBV25-1 with TRBJ2-1; TRBD2 matches 7 bases. CDR1 and CDR2 (germline): MGHDK, SYGVNS. V trimming: 6 bases; J trimming: 0 bases; junction bases outside the gene matches: 2. This CDR3 is built from 14 residues. CDR3 in amino acids: CASRSGGSYNEQFF. CDR3 nucleotides: TGTGCCAGCAGATCGGGGGGCTCCTACAATGAGCAGTTCTTC.

In its sample, this clone was seen once. The J gene is TRBJ1-1, the V gene TRBV6-1; D remains ambiguous. The V end was cut by 2 bases, the J end by 8 bases, with 12 bases between. There are 13 residues in the CDR3. Germline V CDR1 and CDR2: MNHNS, SASEGT. Here the CDR3 reads CASSESWGSEAFF. DNA of the CDR3: TGTGCCAGCAGTGAATCTTGGGGATCGGAAGCTTTCTTT.

The V call is TRBV19, the J call TRBJ2-2, with 14 bases that match TRBD2. Unmatched junction bases numbered 11, after V lost 3 bases and J lost 5 bases. Germline lookup yields CDR1 LNHDA and CDR2 SQIVND (reference sequence). The CDR3 consists of 19 residues. The CDR3 spells CASSMLAPGLAGATGELFF. CDR3 DNA sequence: TGTGCCAGTAGTATGCTGGCTCCGGGACTAGCGGGAGCTACCGGGGAGCTGTTTTTT.